The rows below give T cell receptor beta chains drawn from one sample of a study of response to subunit inactivated influenza vaccine. TCRdb recomputed calls from the RT-PCR reads with MiXCR, one row per CDR3 protein. The sample gives about 520,000 distinct CDR3 sequences, around 25% of which show up once; less than 2.5% is in the top ten. Sample: CD4+ T cells sorted from PBMCs, taken around 5 days after vaccination. These receptors were obtained from a man in his fifties or sixties who received an inactivated influenza vaccine. CDR3s include the opening cysteine and the closing phenylalanine or tryptophan. Fields, in order: J gene, V gene, clone size, D gene, CDR3 protein, CDR3 DNA. D genes are given only for firm matches. Clone size is stated in some rows and not others, as once, few, many or a class when expanded.

>TRBJ2-4|TRBV6-1|NA|TRBD1
CASSEANAGTGNIQYF
TGTGCCAGCAGTGAAGCAAACGCAGGGACAGGGAACATTCAGTACTTC
>TRBJ2-7|TRBV29-1|few|TRBD2
CSVDGASGSYEQYF
TGCAGCGTTGACGGGGCTAGCGGATCTTACGAGCAGTACTTC
>TRBJ2-3|TRBV11-2|many|NA
CASSEGFGTDTQYF
TGTGCCAGCAGCGAAGGATTCGGCACAGATACGCAGTATTTT
>TRBJ2-7|TRBV24-1|NA|NA
CATSDEGTYEQYF
TGTGCCACCAGTGATGAGGGAACCTACGAGCAGTACTTC
>TRBJ2-5|TRBV6-2/TRBV6-3|NA|NA
CASSYSGQGETQYF
TGTGCCAGCAGTTACTCTGGCCAGGGAGAGACCCAGTACTTC
>TRBJ1-2|TRBV7-2|NA|NA
CASSVTANYGYTF
TGTGCCAGCAGCGTGACAGCGAACTATGGCTACACCTTC
>TRBJ2-6|TRBV21-1|NA|NA
CASSKEDEGPQSGANVLTF
TGTGCCAGCAGCAAAGAGGATGAGGGCCCGCAATCTGGGGCCAACGTCCTGACTTTC
>TRBJ2-3|TRBV5-1|NA|NA
CASSLAENTQYF
TGCGCCAGCAGCTTGGCCGAGAATACGCAGTATTTT
>TRBJ2-6|TRBV12-3/TRBV12-4|NA|NA
CASSARGTGANVLTF
TGTGCCAGCAGCGCTCGGGGCACTGGGGCCAACGTCCTGACTTTC
>TRBJ2-1|TRBV20-1|few|TRBD2
CSARERLAGVFNNEQFF
TGCAGTGCTAGAGAAAGGCTAGCGGGAGTATTTAACAATGAGCAGTTCTTC
>TRBJ2-1|TRBV11-2|few|TRBD2
CASSLNRGLAGGPRYNEQFF
TGTGCCAGCAGCTTAAACCGGGGACTAGCGGGAGGGCCCCGTTACAATGAGCAGTTCTTC
>TRBJ1-1|TRBV19|few|NA
CASRGEMNTEAFF
TGTGCCAGCCGAGGGGAGATGAACACTGAAGCTTTCTTT
>TRBJ1-1|TRBV29-1|few|NA
CSVTGTLNTEAFF
TGCAGCGTAACCGGGACATTGAACACTGAAGCTTTCTTT
>TRBJ2-2|TRBV6-2/TRBV6-3|NA|NA
CASSYSPENVYTRELFF
TGTGCCAGCAGTTACTCTCCGGAGAACGTCTACACCCGGGAGCTGTTTTTT
>TRBJ2-7|TRBV5-1|few|NA
CASSLVVGSYEQYF
TGCGCCAGCAGCTTGGTCGTCGGCTCCTACGAGCAGTACTTC
>TRBJ1-1|TRBV7-9|NA|NA
CASSSSATAFF
TGTGCCAGCAGCTCAAGTGCGACAGCTTTCTTT
>TRBJ2-1|TRBV24-1|few|NA
CATSDLGGPYNEQFF
TGTGCCACCAGTGATTTGGGGGGTCCCTACAATGAGCAGTTCTTC
>TRBJ2-5|TRBV7-8|NA|TRBD2
CASSFSSPKRGETQYF
TGTGCCAGCAGCTTCAGCTCCCCCAAGCGGGGTGAGACCCAGTACTTC
>TRBJ2-7|TRBV10-3|NA|TRBD2
CAISSGSSYEQYF
TGTGCCATCAGTAGCGGGAGCTCCTACGAGCAGTACTTC
>TRBJ2-7|TRBV2|NA|NA
CASRRAYLDEQYF
TGTGCCAGCAGACGGGCGTACCTAGACGAGCAGTACTTC
>TRBJ2-3|TRBV7-9|few|TRBD2
CASSLNGGGATDTQYF
TGTGCCAGCAGCTTAAATGGCGGGGGGGCAACAGATACGCAGTATTTT
>TRBJ1-1|TRBV25-1|NA|NA
CASSDTTNTEAFF
TGTGCCAGCAGTGACACTACGAACACTGAAGCTTTCTTT
>TRBJ2-6|TRBV7-6|NA|NA
CASTYTTSNVLTF
TGTGCCAGCACGTACACGACGTCCAACGTCCTGACTTTC
>TRBJ2-5|TRBV4-2|NA|NA
CASSQGIRMEETQYF
TGTGCCAGCAGCCAAGGAATTAGGATGGAAGAGACCCAGTACTTC
>TRBJ2-5|TRBV10-3|NA|TRBD1
CAISRTGGQETQYF
TGTGCCATCAGTAGGACAGGGGGACAAGAGACCCAGTACTTC
>TRBJ2-3|TRBV27|NA|NA
CASRKDPGTDTQYF
TGTGCCAGCAGAAAGGACCCAGGCACAGATACGCAGTATTTT
>TRBJ2-1|TRBV12-3/TRBV12-4|many|NA
CASSFGQGHPYF
TGTGCCAGCAGTTTCGGGCAGGGCCATCCCTATTTC
>TRBJ2-3|TRBV29-1|few|TRBD2
CSVATPRGADTQYF
TGCAGCGTTGCCACCCCCCGGGGGGCAGATACGCAGTATTTT
>TRBJ2-1|TRBV25-1|NA|TRBD2
CASSDWRGYSYNEQFF
TGTGCCAGCAGTGACTGGCGGGGGTACTCCTACAATGAGCAGTTCTTC
>TRBJ1-2|TRBV5-1|NA|TRBD1
CASSDTGAGGYTF
TGCGCCAGCAGCGACACAGGGGCAGGGGGCTACACCTTC
>TRBJ2-3|TRBV20-1|few|NA
CSARKVSVSTTGTQYF
TGCAGTGCTAGAAAAGTCTCCGTTAGCACCACCGGTACGCAGTATTTT
>TRBJ1-2|TRBV20-1|NA|NA
CSARDQALANYGYTF
TGCAGTGCTAGAGATCAGGCATTAGCTAACTATGGCTACACCTTC
>TRBJ1-1|TRBV2|few|NA
CASRHLGEAFF
TGTGCCAGCAGGCACCTAGGGGAAGCTTTCTTT
>TRBJ2-7|TRBV6-1|NA|NA
CASNPQAPYEQYF
TGTGCCAGCAATCCGCAAGCCCCCTACGAGCAGTACTTC
>TRBJ2-7|TRBV12-3/TRBV12-4|few|NA
CASSLGGAFHYEQYF
TGTGCCAGCAGTTTAGGGGGTGCGTTCCACTACGAGCAGTACTTC
>TRBJ1-1|TRBV27|NA|NA
CASARQGLITEAFF
TGTGCCAGCGCAAGGCAGGGGTTGATAACTGAAGCTTTCTTT
>TRBJ2-2|TRBV20-1|NA|TRBD1
CCARVTGVSNTGELFF
TGCTGTGCTAGAGTCACAGGGGTTTCGAACACCGGGGAGCTGTTTTTT
>TRBJ2-1|TRBV29-1|few|NA
CSAFGGTQGNEQFF
TGCAGCGCCTTCGGGGGCACCCAGGGGAATGAGCAGTTCTTC
>TRBJ2-5|TRBV9|NA|TRBD1
CASSPTGTGGFGETQYF
TGTGCCAGCAGCCCTACGGGGACAGGGGGGTTCGGGGAGACCCAGTACTTC
>TRBJ2-1|TRBV29-1|NA|NA
CSVAPGLLPEQFF
TGCAGCGTAGCTCCGGGACTCCTTCCTGAGCAGTTCTTC
>TRBJ2-5|TRBV20-1|NA|NA
CSARVSSETQYF
TGCAGTGCTAGAGTTTCCTCAGAGACCCAGTACTTC
>TRBJ2-1|TRBV20-1|NA|NA
CSARGGRTVSSYNEQFF
TGCAGTGCTAGAGGAGGACGGACGGTGAGCTCCTACAATGAGCAGTTCTTC
>TRBJ1-2|TRBV6-2/TRBV6-3|few|NA
CASSHPPRDIWTIGGGYTF
TGTGCCAGCAGTCACCCCCCACGGGACATCTGGACGATTGGGGGAGGCTACACCTTC
>TRBJ1-4|TRBV4-3|many|TRBD1
CASSHSDRGLKEKLFF
TGCGCCAGCAGCCATTCCGACAGGGGGCTGAAAGAAAAACTGTTTTTT
>TRBJ2-1|TRBV29-1|many|NA
CSVEGRMGEQFF
TGCAGCGTTGAAGGGCGGATGGGTGAGCAGTTCTTC
>TRBJ1-3|TRBV28|few|NA
CASSLRARSGNTIYF
TGTGCCAGCAGTTTAAGGGCCAGATCTGGAAACACCATATATTTT
>TRBJ1-6|TRBV7-2|NA|TRBD1
CASSLASVGQNSPLHF
TGTGCCAGCAGCTTAGCTTCCGTGGGACAGAATTCACCCCTCCACTTT
>TRBJ1-4|TRBV11-1|few|NA
CASSTGTSGRSEKLFF
TGTGCCAGCAGCACCGGGACTTCCGGGCGGAGTGAAAAACTGTTTTTT
>TRBJ2-1|TRBV20-1|few|NA
CSASGSDLYNEQFF
TGCAGTGCTAGTGGGTCGGACTTATACAATGAGCAGTTCTTC
>TRBJ1-2|TRBV13|NA|NA
CASRARGGAYGYTF
TGTGCCAGCAGGGCCAGAGGGGGGGCGTATGGCTACACCTTC
>TRBJ2-2|TRBV2|NA|TRBD2
CASSARGDTGELFF
TGTGCCAGCAGTGCCCGGGGGGACACCGGGGAGCTGTTTTTT
>TRBJ1-2|TRBV19|few|TRBD1
CASSMSGTGDGYTF
TGTGCCAGTAGTATGTCCGGGACAGGGGATGGCTACACCTTC
>TRBJ2-7|TRBV5-1|NA|NA
CASSGAGAYEQYF
TGCGCCAGCAGCGGGGCAGGGGCGTACGAGCAGTACTTC
>TRBJ2-7|TRBV20-1|few|NA
CSVPRASSYEQYF
TGCAGTGTGCCCAGGGCGAGCTCCTACGAGCAGTACTTC
>TRBJ1-5|TRBV15|NA|NA
CATSRAQDYNQPQHF
TGTGCCACCAGCAGAGCCCAGGATTACAATCAGCCCCAGCATTTT